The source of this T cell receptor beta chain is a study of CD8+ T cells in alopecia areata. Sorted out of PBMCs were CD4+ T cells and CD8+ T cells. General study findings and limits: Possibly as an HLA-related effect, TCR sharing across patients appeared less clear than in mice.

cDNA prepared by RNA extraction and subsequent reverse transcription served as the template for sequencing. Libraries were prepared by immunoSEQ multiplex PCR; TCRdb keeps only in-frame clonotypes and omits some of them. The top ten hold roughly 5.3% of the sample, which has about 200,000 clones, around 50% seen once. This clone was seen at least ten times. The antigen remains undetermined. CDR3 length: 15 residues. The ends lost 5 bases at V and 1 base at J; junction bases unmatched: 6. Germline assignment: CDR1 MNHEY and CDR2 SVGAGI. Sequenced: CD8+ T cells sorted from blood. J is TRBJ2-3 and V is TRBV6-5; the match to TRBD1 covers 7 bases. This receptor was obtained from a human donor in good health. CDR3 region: CASSGRQGGTDTQYF. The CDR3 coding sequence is TGTGCCAGCAGTGGACGACAGGGTGGCACAGATACGCAGTATTTT.